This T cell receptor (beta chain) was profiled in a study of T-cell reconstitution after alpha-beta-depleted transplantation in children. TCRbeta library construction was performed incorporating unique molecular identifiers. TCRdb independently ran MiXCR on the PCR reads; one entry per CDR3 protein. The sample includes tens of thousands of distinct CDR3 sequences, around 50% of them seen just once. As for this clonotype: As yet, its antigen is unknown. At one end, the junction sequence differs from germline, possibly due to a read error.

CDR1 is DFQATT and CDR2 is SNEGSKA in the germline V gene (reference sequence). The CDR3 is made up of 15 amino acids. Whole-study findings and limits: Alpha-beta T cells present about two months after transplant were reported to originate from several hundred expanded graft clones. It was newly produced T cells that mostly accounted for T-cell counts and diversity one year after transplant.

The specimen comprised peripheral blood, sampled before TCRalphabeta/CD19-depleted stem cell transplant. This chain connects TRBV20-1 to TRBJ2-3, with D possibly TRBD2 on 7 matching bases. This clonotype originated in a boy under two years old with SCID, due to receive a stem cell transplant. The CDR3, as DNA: TGCAGTGCTAGAAACGAGGGGGGGGCCACAGATGCGCAGTATTTC. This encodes CSARNEGGATDAQYF.